A single sample is the source of the 10 T cell receptor beta chains below, sequenced in a study of blood T cells in healthy people across ages. Using a J-beta primer mix together with a sample-barcoded 5' primer, a second PCR was run for about 6 to 12 cycles. TCRdb passed the 5' RACE reads through MiXCR, listing each CDR3 protein once. The sample contains over a million distinct CDR3 sequences, approximately 38% of which appear only once. The sample comprised blood. The source is a woman aged 18-30 years in good health.

Regarding this clonotype: A clone one base away is much larger, so this may be a read error. The V and J genes are TRBV6-4 and TRBJ2-3; no reliable D call. This CDR3 is built from 12 residues. V shed 5 bases and J shed 8 bases, with 11 bases lying between them. Germline-derived CDR1 and CDR2 are MRHNA and SNTAGT. The CDR3, as DNA: TGTGCCAGCAGTTCGATAGCTAGTACGCAGTATTTT. Residues: CASSSIASTQYF.

The CDR3 DNA reads as TGTGCCAGCAGCTTAGAGGGGAGGCCCCAGCATTTT. This translates into CASSLEGRPQHF. The V call is TRBV7-9, the J call TRBJ1-5; D possibly corresponds to TRBD1 (5 bases). This CDR3 spans 12 amino acids. Trimming shortened V by 1 base and J by 9 bases, and 7 bases separated the two germline ends. Germline V gene data show CDR1 as SEHNR and CDR2 as FQNEAQ (reference sequence).

This rearrangement joins TRBV7-2 to TRBJ2-7; TRBD2 is a possible D gene (6 bases). The CDR3 contains 15 residues. The germline V gene encodes CDR1 SGHTA and CDR2 FQGNSA. Trimming removed 5 bases at V and 0 bases at J, with 14 bases between. This CDR3 is CASSRRDSFSYEQYF. For the CDR3, the DNA is TGTGCCAGCAGCCGACGGGACTCCTTCTCCTACGAGCAGTACTTC.

The chain joins TRBV7-2 to TRBJ1-1; D is unresolved. CDR1 is SGHTA, CDR2 FQGNSA, per germline. Trimming pared 7 bases from V and 2 bases from J, leaving 14 bases between. The CDR3 is made up of 14 amino acids. The CDR3: CASTYTLQNTEAFF. The CDR3 coding sequence is TGTGCCAGCACCTACACATTACAAAACACTGAAGCTTTCTTT.

V usage is TRBV6-5 and J usage is TRBJ2-4; 14 nucleotides agree with TRBD2. The germline gives CDR1 MNHEY, CDR2 SVGAGI. The CDR3 has 17 residues. The ends lost 3 bases at V and 8 bases at J; junction bases unmatched: 9. The CDR3: CASSYRLAGGPRDIQYF. CDR3 sequence (DNA): TGTGCCAGCAGTTATAGACTAGCGGGGGGGCCTAGGGACATTCAGTACTTC.

J is TRBJ2-7 and V is TRBV7-2, with 8 bases matching TRBD2. V trimming: 5 bases; J trimming: 5 bases; junction bases outside the gene matches: 14. CDR1 and CDR2 from the germline V gene are SGHTA and FQGNSA. The CDR3 is 16 residues long. CDR3 region: CASSPRLARAGNEQYF. DNA for the CDR3: TGTGCCAGCAGCCCGCGACTAGCGCGGGCGGGCAACGAGCAGTACTTC.

The sample holds a few counts of this clonotype. The genes are TRBV6-1 and TRBJ2-7; TRBD2 aligns across 15 bases. The J call may be mistaken, given a closer DNA end match to TRBJ2-5. The CDR3 extends over 19 amino acids. Looked up from germline, CDR1 is MNHNS and CDR2 is SASEGT. CDR3 loop: CASSPSRTSGRGFKETQYF. Written as DNA, the CDR3 is TGTGCCAGCAGCCCTTCGCGGACTAGCGGGAGGGGCTTTAAAGAGACCCAGTACTTC.

Note on this clonotype: A junction end diverges from the germline sequence, so it may reflect a read error. V gene TRBV6-2 or TRBV6-3 combines with J gene TRBJ2-3; no clear D gene. Germline lookup yields CDR1 MNHEY and CDR2 SVGEGT. This CDR3 has 14 amino acids. The CDR3 bases are TGTGCCGGCAGCTACTCTCGAACGGGCGCTACGCAGTATTTT. It yields the protein CAGSYSRTGATQYF.

The chain employs TRBV10-3 and TRBJ2-3; tentatively, D is TRBD1 (6 bases). Per the germline V gene, CDR1 is ENHRY and CDR2 is SYGVKD. This CDR3 region has 15 residues. The V gene lost 2 bases and the J gene lost 1 base, with 10 bases spanning the gap. The DNA of the CDR3 is TGTGCCATCAGTGAGGGGGGACAACGCACAGATACGCAGTATTTT. Translation gives CAISEGGQRTDTQYF.

CDR3 in amino acids: CASSLAAGIYNSPLHF. The CDR3 bases are TGTGCCAGCAGCTTGGCCGCGGGCATATATAATTCACCCCTCCACTTT. The J gene is TRBJ1-6, the V gene TRBV5-6; unclear D gene. Trimming removed 0 bases at V and 4 bases at J, with 11 bases between. This CDR3 is 16 amino acids long. The germline V gene has CDR1 SGHDT and CDR2 YYEEEE. Together with reference TRBV5-6 and TRBJ1-6, the CDR3 gives the full variable domain: DAGVTQSPTHLIKTRGQQVTLRCSPKSGHDTVSWYQQALGQGPQFIFQYYEEEERQRGNFPDRFSGHQFPNYSSELNVNALLLGDSALYLCASSLAAGIYNSPLHFGNGTRLTVT.